The 16 T cell receptor beta chains reported below all come from one sample, sequenced in a study of early T cells in non-severe SARS-CoV-2 infection. TCRdb fed the 5' RACE reads into MiXCR, producing one record per CDR3 protein. Of just under 60,000 distinct CDR3 sequences listed, around 10% are singletons. The sequencing sample was made of whole blood. The receptor set was obtained from an adult who was a healthcare worker with PCR-confirmed SARS-CoV-2 infection or an uninfected control (not recorded which).

This clonotype was seen more than once but under ten times. This chain links TRBV28 with TRBJ2-7, with 9 bases aligning to TRBD2. V was clipped by 4 bases and J by 1 base; unmatched bases: 8. The CDR3 is 16 residues long. The germline CDR1 and CDR2 sequences are MDHEN and SYDVKM. CDR3: CASSSPGLARSYEQYF. The CDR3 DNA sequence: TGTGCCAGCAGTTCCCCGGGACTAGCTAGGTCCTACGAGCAGTACTTC.

This clonotype has a count of ten or more. This rearrangement joins TRBV27 to TRBJ2-2; TRBD1 might be the D (6 bases). Looked up from germline, CDR1 is MNHEY and CDR2 is SMNVEV (reference sequence). V was pared by 0 bases and J by 4 bases, with 12 bases between. CDR3 length: 16 amino acids. The CDR3 nucleotides read TGTGCCAGCAGTTTATCGTTGAGACAGGCCACCGGGGAGCTGTTTTTT. Protein sequence: CASSLSLRQATGELFF.

Ten or more counts support this clonotype. This sequence joins TRBV27 and TRBJ2-4; 7 positions agree with TRBD1. The junction had 12 bases not matched to a gene; V was cut back by 6 bases and J by 13 bases. CDR1 is MNHEY and CDR2 is SMNVEV in the germline V gene (reference sequence). This CDR3 region has 13 residues. This chain's CDR3 is CASRPLGTELQYF. DNA for the CDR3: TGTGCCAGCAGACCCCTTGGGACAGAACTACAGTACTTC.

The chain employs TRBV28 and TRBJ2-3; perhaps TRBD2 as D (6 bases). This CDR3 is 14 amino acids long. V was clipped by 7 bases and J by 0 bases, with 11 bases between them. CDR1 is MDHEN, CDR2 SYDVKM, per germline. This CDR3 is CASKKSGSTDTQYF. The CDR3, as DNA: TGTGCCAGCAAAAAGAGCGGGAGCACAGATACGCAGTATTTT.

This clonotype has at least ten counts. V is TRBV6-6 and J is TRBJ1-2; 7 bases line up with TRBD1. The CDR3 covers 15 residues. The junction had 13 bases not matched to a gene; V was cut back by 7 bases and J by 5 bases. The V gene's germline CDR1 is MNHNY and CDR2 SVGAGI (reference sequence). This CDR3 reads CASTRGPAQYYGYTF. The DNA for the CDR3 is TGTGCCAGCACTAGGGGGCCGGCGCAGTATTATGGCTACACCTTC.

This clonotype was seen more than once but under ten times. The J gene is TRBJ2-5, the V gene TRBV12-3 or TRBV12-4; D possibly corresponds to TRBD2 (5 bases). V dropped 4 bases and J dropped 3 bases, with 12 bases sitting between them. There are 14 residues in the CDR3. The CDR3: CASSSPGIEETQYF. As DNA, the CDR3 is TGTGCCAGCAGTTCGCCGGGAATCGAAGAGACCCAGTACTTC.

This clonotype was found many times. V is TRBV7-2 and J is TRBJ1-6, with D maybe TRBD1 (5 bases). The CDR3 runs 15 residues. Trimming stripped 0 bases from V and 4 bases from J, with 7 bases between. Germline assignment: CDR1 SGHTA and CDR2 FQGNSA. The CDR3 nucleotides read TGTGCCAGCAGCTTAGCTCAGGGATATAATTCACCCCTCCACTTT. Translating it yields CASSLAQGYNSPLHF.

The chain is built from TRBV5-1 and TRBJ2-3, with no clear D. Between the trimmed V and J ends, which lost 3 bases and 1 base, there was a span of 6 bases. The V gene's germline CDR1 is SGHRS and CDR2 YFSETQ. The CDR3 length is 13 residues. The CDR3, as DNA: TGCGCCAGCAGCTCGTTGGGCACAGATACGCAGTATTTT. Amino acids: CASSSLGTDTQYF.

This clonotype was recorded many times. The chain links TRBV5-1 to TRBJ1-5; D is unclear. The CDR3 runs to 16 residues. Germline lookup yields CDR1 SGHRS and CDR2 YFSETQ. Trimming took 0 bases from V and 0 from J, leaving 10 bases between them. CDR3 sequence reads: CASSLETPYSNQPQHF. The CDR3 DNA reads TGCGCCAGCAGCTTGGAGACACCATATAGCAATCAGCCCCAGCATTTT.

This clonotype showed up many times. The genes are TRBV29-1 and TRBJ2-2, with D perhaps matching TRBD1 (6 bases). The CDR3 is 14 residues long. Germline loops: CDR1 SQVTM, CDR2 ANQGSEA. With 3 bases removed from V and 2 bases from J, the gap between germline ends came to 10 bases. The DNA of the CDR3 is TGCAGCGTTGACCGAGGGACAAACACCGGGGAGCTGTTTTTT. Amino acids: CSVDRGTNTGELFF.

Ten or more counts support this clonotype. The chain is built from TRBV7-2 and TRBJ1-5, with 7 bases lining up with TRBD1. CDR3 size: 13 residues. V trimming: 5 bases; J trimming: 5 bases; junction bases outside the gene matches: 3. CDR1 is SGHTA, CDR2 FQGNSA, per germline. The CDR3, as DNA: TGTGCCAGCAGCCCAGACAGGGATCAGCCCCAGCATTTT. Protein product: CASSPDRDQPQHF.

The chain has TRBV12-3 or TRBV12-4 and TRBJ1-2, with unresolved D. V lost 2 bases to trimming and J lost 4 bases, with 5 bases between them. CDR3 size: 12 residues. Here the CDR3 reads CASSLPVYGYTF. DNA for the CDR3: TGTGCCAGCAGTTTACCCGTCTATGGCTACACCTTC.

This clonotype was picked up a small number of times. The gene calls are TRBV7-9 and TRBJ2-1, with D perhaps TRBD1 or TRBD2 (5 bases each). V lost 2 bases, J lost 8 bases, and 7 bases lay in between. CDR3 size: 12 residues. Germline loops: CDR1 SEHNR, CDR2 FQNEAQ (reference sequence). Written as DNA, the CDR3 is TGTGCCAGCAGCTTAATGGGGGATGAGCAGTTCTTC. As protein: CASSLMGDEQFF.

A word on this clonotype: A much larger clone lies one base from this, so it may be a read error. The V gene is TRBV24-1, the J gene TRBJ2-5; the D is unclear. Deletions cut 9 bases from V and 6 bases from J, with 13 bases between. The CDR3 sequence is 12 residues long. Germline V CDR1 and CDR2: KGHDR, SFDVKD. CDR3 sequence (DNA): TGTGCCACCGCAGACACAACCAAGACCCAGTACTTC. It yields the protein CATADTTKTQYF.

This clonotype was recorded a few times. V is TRBV29-1 and J is TRBJ2-7; D may be TRBD2 (6 bases). This CDR3 has 15 amino acids. The germline gives CDR1 SQVTM, CDR2 ANQGSEA. The germline V and J ends were trimmed by 4 bases and 4 bases, with 20 bases remaining between them. The CDR3, as DNA: TGCAGCGTTGTTGACGGGAGTCATTCCATTTACGAGCAGTACTTC. Protein sequence: CSVVDGSHSIYEQYF.

In regard to this clonotype: At one end the junction does not follow the germline gene, possibly because of a read error. This sequence joins TRBV28 and TRBJ1-2; the D gene is possibly TRBD1 (5 bases). CDR1 MDHEN and CDR2 SYDVKM come from the germline V gene. This CDR3 has 15 residues. DNA for the CDR3: TGTGCCAGCAGTCTCCCCAGGGTTACTAACTATCGCTACACCTTC. Its protein is CASSLPRVTNYRYTF.